This T cell receptor beta chain was obtained from a study of blood T cells in healthy people across ages. Through a sample-barcoded 5' primer and a J-beta primer mix, a second PCR was run for roughly 6 to 11 cycles. TCRdb fed the 5' RACE reads into MiXCR, producing one record per CDR3 protein. Of fewer than 2,000,000 distinct CDR3 sequences in the sample, about two fifths are singletons; the top ten hold under 30%. Germline values: CDR1 KGHDR, CDR2 SFDVKD. J lost 4 bases, V lost 4 bases, and 3 bases had no gene match. The CDR3 is 14 amino acids. The chain recombines TRBV24-1 with TRBJ2-1, with 7 bases lining up with TRBD1. The receptor's source is a human donor in good health. The specimen was blood. As DNA, the CDR3 is TGTGCCACCAGTGAGTGGACAGGTTACAATGAGCAGTTCTTC. The encoded protein is CATSEWTGYNEQFF.